A selection of T cell receptor beta chains follows, all from one sample in a study of shared clonotypes between healthy human individuals. The protocol was immunoSEQ multiplex PCR, while the TCRdb copy is restricted to in-frame clones and leaves out a portion. This sample has over 2 million clones, with just under 95% found just once. The sequencing input was naive CD4+ T cells from PBMCs. All receptors come from a man aged 18 to 30 in good health. Some clones in this sample may be carry-over from other donors' samples. Each CDR3 is given with its conserved first and last residue. D genes are given only for firm matches. Size is omitted from some rows. Given values are once, few, many or a class for expanded clones.

v_gene,j_gene,d_gene,abundance,CDR3aa,CDR3nt
TRBV5-4,TRBJ2-7,-,-,CASSASRASSYEQYF,TGTGCCAGCAGCGCCTCGCGGGCGAGCTCCTACGAGCAGTACTTC
TRBV28,TRBJ1-5,-,few,CASSLARSNQPQHF,TGTGCCAGCAGTTTAGCCAGGTCCAATCAGCCCCAGCATTTT
TRBV7-9,TRBJ2-1,-,once,CASSLASFTRPSSYNEQFF,TGTGCCAGCAGCTTAGCGTCATTTACCCGACCTAGCTCCTACAATGAGCAGTTCTTC
TRBV19,TRBJ2-7,-,-,CASSDPGRSSYEQYF,TGTGCCAGTAGTGACCCCGGGCGGAGCTCCTACGAGCAGTACTTC
TRBV4-3,TRBJ1-3,-,-,CASSQGGGLTGNTIYF,TGCGCCAGCAGCCAAGGGGGGGGACTCACTGGAAACACCATATATTTT
TRBV7-9,TRBJ2-2,-,-,CASSHNRQANTGELFF,TGTGCCAGCAGCCATAACCGACAGGCGAACACCGGGGAGCTGTTTTTT
TRBV7-9,TRBJ2-1,-,-,CASSPWTANEQFF,TGTGCCAGCAGCCCTTGGACGGCTAATGAGCAGTTCTTC
TRBV6-6,TRBJ2-1,-,-,CASSPVQAGEQFF,TGTGCCAGCAGCCCCGTTCAGGCGGGTGAGCAGTTCTTC
TRBV5-4,TRBJ1-2,TRBD1,once,CASSLDAGQGWNGYTF,TGTGCCAGCAGCTTGGACGCGGGACAGGGATGGAATGGCTACACCTTC
TRBV7-3,TRBJ2-3,TRBD1,-,CASSEDRADTQYF,TGTGCCAGCAGCGAAGACAGGGCAGATACGCAGTATTTT
TRBV7-3,TRBJ2-3,-,-,CARTGGHPRGTQYF,TGTGCCAGGACTGGGGGTCACCCGCGCGGTACGCAGTATTTT
TRBV5-1,TRBJ2-1,TRBD2,-,CASSLPPPSGHGNEQFF,TGCGCCAGCAGCTTGCCCCCCCCTAGCGGCCATGGTAATGAGCAGTTCTTC
TRBV19,TRBJ1-2,-,-,CASSRGGYGYTF,TGTGCCAGTAGTAGAGGAGGCTATGGCTACACCTTC
TRBV4-3,TRBJ1-1,-,once,CASSQVGGQSEAFF,TGCGCCAGCAGCCAAGTCGGGGGGCAGTCTGAAGCTTTCTTT
TRBV9,TRBJ2-7,-,-,CASSVTASSYEQYF,TGTGCCAGCAGCGTAACTGCGAGCTCCTACGAGCAGTACTTC
TRBV11-2,TRBJ2-5,-,-,CASSFGGGVGETQYF,TGTGCCAGCAGCTTCGGAGGCGGGGTTGGAGAGACCCAGTACTTC
TRBV5-6,TRBJ2-2,-,-,CASSSGGGSLTGELFF,TGTGCCAGCAGCTCGGGGGGCGGGAGTTTGACCGGGGAGCTGTTTTTT
TRBV4-1,TRBJ2-5,-,-,CASSQAALGQETQYF,TGCGCCAGCAGCCAAGCAGCCCTGGGGCAAGAGACCCAGTACTTC
TRBV5-1,TRBJ1-4,-,-,CASSFRGGEEKLFF,TGCGCCAGCAGCTTCCGGGGTGGAGAAGAAAAACTGTTTTTT
TRBV5-6,TRBJ2-7,-,-,CASSRGTVYEQYF,TGTGCCAGCAGTCGCGGGACAGTTTACGAGCAGTACTTC
TRBV20-1,TRBJ1-2,-,few,CIAGGLYGYTF,TGCATCGCAGGTGGTTTATATGGCTACACCTTC
TRBV5-4,TRBJ1-1,TRBD1,-,CASRQSRPGGGGLLNTEAFF,TGTGCCAGCAGACAATCCCGGCCAGGGGGCGGAGGGCTGTTGAACACTGAAGCTTTCTTT
TRBV18,TRBJ1-3,-,once,CASSPLTSAPGNTIYF,TGTGCCAGCTCACCCCTCACCTCGGCCCCTGGAAACACCATATATTTT
TRBV2,TRBJ2-1,TRBD2,-,CASSTGLAYEQFF,TGTGCCAGCAGTACGGGACTAGCCTATGAGCAGTTCTTC
TRBV7-6,TRBJ2-7,-,-,CASSLEGGGPYEQYF,TGTGCCAGCAGCTTAGAAGGGGGAGGGCCTTACGAGCAGTACTTC
TRBV7-9,TRBJ1-3,TRBD1,-,CASSLEGQAVSFSGNTIYF,TGTGCCAGCAGCTTAGAAGGACAGGCGGTATCATTCTCTGGAAACACCATATATTTT
TRBV7-2,TRBJ1-2,-,-,CASSPQGNLRGVGYTF,TGTGCCAGCAGTCCCCAGGGGAACTTGAGGGGAGTGGGCTACACCTTC
TRBV5-1,TRBJ2-5,TRBD1,once,CASSRWDRRETQYF,TGCGCCAGCAGCCGATGGGACAGGCGAGAGACCCAGTACTTC
TRBV7-6,TRBJ1-2,TRBD1,-,CASSPGGGSYGYTF,TGTGCCAGCAGCCCAGGGGGGGGTAGCTATGGCTACACCTTC
TRBV18,TRBJ2-5,-,-,CASSPPNREETQYF,TGTGCCAGCTCACCTCCTAACCGGGAAGAGACCCAGTACTTC
TRBV7-2,TRBJ2-7,-,-,CASSLLGSTYEQYF,TGTGCCAGCAGCCTGCTCGGGAGTACCTACGAGCAGTACTTC
TRBV29-1,TRBJ2-1,-,-,CSVEGGRAHLNEQFF,TGCAGCGTTGAAGGCGGCAGGGCCCACCTCAATGAGCAGTTCTTC
TRBV6-5,TRBJ1-5,-,-,CASSQHDSNQPQHF,TGTGCCAGCAGCCAACACGATAGCAATCAGCCCCAGCATTTT
TRBV7-2,TRBJ2-5,-,-,CASSFGGRARAETQYF,TGTGCCAGCAGCTTCGGTGGTCGCGCCCGGGCGGAGACCCAGTACTTC
TRBV6-5,TRBJ2-7,-,-,CASKGRNSYEQYF,TGTGCCAGCAAAGGGCGGAACTCCTACGAGCAGTACTTC
TRBV15,TRBJ2-1,-,-,CATSRGAENNEQFF,TGTGCCACCAGCAGAGGTGCAGAAAACAATGAGCAGTTCTTC
TRBV19,TRBJ2-5,-,-,CASSIRTVQETQYF,TGTGCCAGTAGTATCAGAACAGTCCAAGAGACCCAGTACTTC
TRBV5-1,TRBJ2-6,-,-,CASRPGAVGANVLTF,TGCGCCAGCAGGCCGGGGGCGGTTGGGGCCAACGTCCTGACTTTC
TRBV7-3,TRBJ2-1,-,-,CASTRGVGASYNEQFF,TGTGCCAGCACCCGAGGGGTCGGGGCCTCCTACAATGAGCAGTTCTTC
TRBV5-4,TRBJ1-1,-,-,CASSSPTRGNTEAFF,TGTGCCAGCAGCTCACCAACCAGGGGGAACACTGAAGCTTTCTTT
TRBV7-9,TRBJ2-3,TRBD2,-,CASSLGLASDTQYF,TGTGCCAGCAGCTTAGGACTAGCGTCAGATACGCAGTATTTT
TRBV2,TRBJ1-5,-,-,CASSEGEADDQPQHF,TGTGCCAGCAGTGAAGGGGAGGCAGATGATCAGCCCCAGCATTTT